The rows below give T cell receptor beta chains drawn from one sample of a study of shared clonotypes between healthy human individuals. Profiled with immunoSEQ multiplex PCR; TCRdb holds only in-frame clones, not every one. This table holds approximately 2,000,000 clones, just over 90% found once. Input material: naive CD8+ T cells from PBMCs. These receptors came from a man in his late teens or twenties in good health. Some clones in this sample may be carry-over from other donors' samples. CDR3s include the opening cysteine and the closing phenylalanine or tryptophan. Fields, in order: D gene, V gene, J gene, clone size, CDR3 protein, CDR3 DNA. The D gene is left open where the match is weak. Rows may omit the clone size; those that give it use once, few, many or a size class.

>.|TRBV7-9|TRBJ1-2|.
CASSLASGGSLYGYTF
TGTGCCAGCAGCTTAGCGTCGGGGGGCTCTCTCTATGGCTACACCTTC
>.|TRBV9|TRBJ2-7|.
CASSSQVDYEQYF
TGTGCCAGCAGCTCACAGGTAGACTACGAGCAGTACTTC
>TRBD2|TRBV19|TRBJ2-5|.
CASSIGTTETQYF
TGTGCCAGTAGTATCGGGACTACGGAGACCCAGTACTTC
>.|TRBV20-1|TRBJ1-1|.
CSARRITEAFF
TGCAGTGCTAGACGTATCACTGAAGCTTTCTTT
>.|TRBV7-9|TRBJ1-4|once
CASSSTGGGTNEKLFF
TGTGCCAGCTCCAGCACGGGAGGGGGAACTAATGAAAAACTGTTTTTT
>TRBD2|TRBV29-1|TRBJ2-7|once
CSVEIAGVGSYEQYF
TGCAGCGTTGAGATAGCGGGAGTTGGGTCCTACGAGCAGTACTTC
>TRBD2|TRBV7-9|TRBJ2-7|.
CASSPGTSTYEQYF
TGTGCCAGCAGCCCCGGGACTAGTACCTACGAGCAGTACTTC
>.|TRBV2|TRBJ1-5|.
CASSYLDSNQPQHF
TGTGCCAGCAGTTACTTGGATAGCAATCAGCCCCAGCATTTT
>.|TRBV4-1|TRBJ2-7|.
CASSPTGFSSYEQYF
TGCGCCAGCAGCCCTACGGGGTTTAGCTCCTACGAGCAGTACTTC
>.|TRBV27|TRBJ2-7|.
CASSQGGSYEQYF
TGTGCCAGCAGCCAGGGCGGTTCCTACGAGCAGTACTTC
>.|TRBV10-3|TRBJ2-7|.
CAISESFGGGNEQYF
TGTGCCATCAGTGAGTCGTTCGGGGGAGGCAACGAGCAGTACTTC
>TRBD1|TRBV5-1|TRBJ1-2|.
CASTIGQGLNGYTF
TGCGCCAGCACGATTGGACAGGGACTTAATGGCTACACCTTC
>.|TRBV15|TRBJ2-7|.
CATSRDRPDEGQYF
TGTGCCACCAGCAGAGATCGTCCCGACGAAGGGCAGTACTTC
>.|TRBV7-8|TRBJ1-4|.
CASSLNYRDGIEKLFF
TGTGCCAGCAGCTTGAACTACAGGGACGGTATAGAAAAACTGTTTTTT
>TRBD2|TRBV19|TRBJ2-1|.
CASKASGRYNEQFF
TGTGCCAGTAAGGCTAGCGGGAGGTACAATGAGCAGTTCTTC
>TRBD1|TRBV18|TRBJ2-1|.
CASSLRTGTGSLGIENEQFF
TGTGCCAGCTCACTTAGAACCGGGACAGGTTCCTTGGGGATAGAGAATGAGCAGTTCTTC
>.|TRBV21-1|TRBJ2-1|once
CASSNPSGLSSYNEQFF
TGTGCCAGCAGCAACCCTTCCGGGCTTAGCTCCTACAATGAGCAGTTCTTC
>.|TRBV7-9|TRBJ2-7|.
CALMRGAEQYF
TGTGCCCTTATGAGGGGAGCCGAGCAGTACTTC
>TRBD2|TRBV7-6|TRBJ2-2|.
CASSFGTSGIEVGTGELFF
TGTGCCAGCAGCTTTGGGACTAGCGGGATTGAGGTTGGCACCGGGGAGCTGTTTTTT
>.|TRBV5-1|TRBJ2-1|.
CASSSTGGLPLHSNEQFF
TGCGCCAGCAGCTCGACGGGGGGCCTACCACTCCACTCCAATGAGCAGTTCTTC
>.|TRBV7-8|TRBJ2-1|.
CASGNSGRGSYNEQFF
TGTGCCAGCGGTAATAGCGGTAGGGGCTCCTACAATGAGCAGTTCTTC
>TRBD2|TRBV4-2|TRBJ2-1|.
CASSHSLAEYNEQFF
TGTGCCAGCAGCCACTCACTAGCGGAATACAATGAGCAGTTCTTC